This paragraph reports one T cell receptor (beta chain). Its antigen is currently unknown. Researchers built TCR beta libraries using quantitative 5'-RACE with molecular barcodes. Using its own MiXCR run on the 5' RACE reads, TCRdb lists one record per CDR3 protein. This table has approximately 440,000 distinct CDR3 sequences, roughly a sixth appearing once. Unmatched junction bases numbered 3, after V lost 2 bases and J lost 4 bases. Germline CDR1 reads SNHLY; CDR2 reads FYNNEI. The CDR3 covers 16 residues. These data are taken from a study of CD8 T cells in ankylosing spondylitis. Study-level points and caveats: Blood from ankylosing spondylitis patients appeared to carry a characteristic eight-variant TCR beta motif. Reportedly, significant enrichment of disease-linked clones occurred in matched ankylosing spondylitis synovial fluid.

This receptor was obtained from a male donor with ankylosing spondylitis. The sequencing input was blood, either unsorted or a sorted T cell fraction (not recorded which). The chain couples TRBV2 to TRBJ1-6; TRBD1 matches 9 bases. CDR3 sequence: CASSESGTGYNSPLHF. The CDR3 region has the DNA TGTGCCAGCAGTGAATCCGGGACAGGGTATAATTCACCCCTCCACTTT.